These 7 T cell receptor beta chains came from one sample sequenced in a study of cytomegalovirus exposure and HLA in healthy donors. PCR used 60 Vbeta primers and 13 Jbeta primers. Clones were read by immunoSEQ multiplex PCR, and TCRdb kept only the in-frame ones, dropping some. The sample has tens of thousands of clones, 82% seen once; the top ten hold roughly 3.8%. The sample taken for sequencing was PBMCs. Receptors originate from a man in his fifties in good health and CMV-seronegative.

This rearrangement joins TRBV20-1 to TRBJ2-3, with D unclear. V lost 3 bases to trimming and J lost 10 bases, with 5 bases between them. The germline gives CDR1 DFQATT, CDR2 SNEGSKA (reference sequence). The CDR3 spans 9 residues. In DNA form, the CDR3 reads TGCAGTGCTAGGCTACCGCAGTATTTT. Protein: CSARLPQYF.

This clone occurred a few times. The V and J genes are TRBV15 and TRBJ2-6; 11 bases align to TRBD2. Germline values: CDR1 LNHNV, CDR2 YYDKDF (reference sequence). V was clipped by 5 bases and J by 0 bases; unmatched bases: 0. The CDR3 is 16 amino acids. The CDR3 DNA sequence: TGTGCCACCAGCGGGACTAGCGGCTCTGGGGCCAACGTCCTGACTTTC. This sequence encodes CATSGTSGSGANVLTF.

The J gene is TRBJ2-7, the V gene TRBV6-5; D might be TRBD1 (5 bases). This CDR3 comprises 14 residues. The V end lost 4 bases, the J end lost 6 bases, and 16 bases lay between the germline ends. Germline CDR1 is MNHEY and CDR2 is SVGAGI. In nucleotides, the CDR3 is TGTGCCAGCAGTTCCACTGGGGCCCTGGGCGAGCAGTACTTC. Encoded protein: CASSSTGALGEQYF.

This clone was observed a single time. This chain connects TRBV29-1 to TRBJ2-1; 14 nucleotides agree with TRBD2. Looked up from germline, CDR1 is SQVTM and CDR2 is ANQGSEA. J was trimmed by 11 bases and V by 7 bases; bases with no gene match: 13. The CDR3 spans 15 residues. The CDR3: CSANGLAGGGNKQFF. The CDR3 DNA is TGCAGCGCAAATGGACTAGCGGGAGGCGGGAATAAGCAGTTCTTC.

This sequence joins TRBV5-1 and TRBJ2-1, with 8 bases fitting TRBD1. V was clipped by 4 bases and J by 9 bases; unmatched bases: 12. CDR1 is SGHRS, CDR2 YFSETQ, per germline. The CDR3 consists of 15 residues. CDR3 loop: CASSQEGQGAGEQFF. In DNA, the CDR3 is TGCGCCAGCAGCCAGGAGGGGCAGGGGGCAGGTGAGCAGTTCTTC.

The chain carries TRBV6-5 and TRBJ2-1; a weak D match, TRBD1 (6 bases). Trimming pared 2 bases from V and 9 bases from J, leaving 11 bases between. Germline V lookup: CDR1 MNHEY, CDR2 SVGAGI. The CDR3 has 13 residues. The CDR3 coding sequence is TGTGCCAGCAGTTACGGACAGCTAAGTGAGCAGTTCTTC. It yields the protein CASSYGQLSEQFF.

This chain uses TRBV6-5 with TRBJ1-2; TRBD1 aligns across 7 bases. CDR3 size: 15 residues. CDR1 and CDR2 from the germline V gene are MNHEY and SVGAGI. V shed 6 bases and J 3 bases; nucleotides not matched to a gene: 10. CDR3 in amino acids: CASSPRDSDYYGYTF. The CDR3 DNA reads TGTGCCAGCAGCCCCCGGGACAGTGATTACTATGGCTACACCTTC.